The present TCR beta chain was sequenced within a study of cytomegalovirus exposure and HLA in healthy donors. Primers included in the PCR were 60 Vbeta and 13 Jbeta primers. Repertoires were generated with immunoSEQ multiplex PCR, while TCRdb's copy carries only in-frame clones and drops some. The profile shows approximately 190,000 clones, approximately 80% of them singletons. The sequence was obtained from a man aged 40-55 years in good health and CMV-seropositive. The sample was PBMCs.

The CDR3: CASSGKQGTKVFYEQYF. The CDR3 coding sequence is TGTGCCAGCAGTGGCAAACAGGGGACCAAGGTATTCTACGAGCAGTACTTC. The J gene is TRBJ2-7, the V gene TRBV6-1, with 7 bases fitting TRBD1. This CDR3 has 17 amino acids. Trimming at V came to 4 bases and at J to 3 bases, leaving 15 bases not matched to a gene. Germline CDR1 reads MNHNS; CDR2 reads SASEGT.